This TCR beta chain was sequenced in a study of blood T cell repertoires in COVID-19. Study context: T cells, B-cell-depleted T cells, or PBMCs supplied cDNA or gDNA.

This clone has a handful of counts. The assay was immunoSEQ multiplex PCR, and TCRdb's table has in-frame clones only and misses some. The sample consists of just over 300,000 clones, about nine tenths of them appearing once. Germline CDR1 and CDR2: SGHTA and FQGNSA. This CDR3 contains 15 residues. V lost 1 base and J lost 4; bases outside the gene matches: 6. Those enrolled, adults aged roughly 18 to 89 years, came from under 25 US areas. Self-reported history from a screening survey and questionnaire set each donor's cohort. Recovered status applied to Cohort 3 donors who had two consecutive negative PCRs. It also applied to those with clearance or with symptom resolution.

J is TRBJ1-1 and V is TRBV7-2; 7 nucleotides agree with TRBD1. The source is a woman younger than 35 who had recovered from COVID-19. The sequenced sample was PBMCs or T cells enriched from blood (not recorded which). This CDR3 is CASSLEGALGTEAFF. Written as DNA, the CDR3 is TGTGCCAGCAGCTTAGAGGGGGCGCTTGGCACTGAAGCTTTCTTT.